One sample yielded the 24 T cell receptor beta chains listed below, sequenced in a study of blood T cell repertoires in COVID-19. This table comes from immunoSEQ multiplex PCR, and its TCRdb copy is limited to in-frame clones, with some not included. The sample shows some 200,000 clones, around four fifths of them seen only once. Sequencing was done on a sample of peripheral blood. The receptors stem from a woman of 80 years or more with active or convalescent COVID-19.

The chain carries TRBV6-1 and TRBJ1-5; TRBD1 aligns across 10 bases. V dropped 4 bases and J dropped 1; count of bases not matched to a gene: 4. Germline CDR1 MNHNS, CDR2 SASEGT. This CDR3 is 16 amino acids long. CDR3 sequence (DNA): TGTGCCAGCAGTGGAAGGACAGGGGGAAGCAATCAGCCCCAGCATTTT. This translates into CASSGRTGGSNQPQHF.

V and J are TRBV2 and TRBJ1-2; D uncertain. Per germline, CDR1 SNHLY and CDR2 FYNNEI. V was shortened by 5 bases and J by 1 base, with 11 bases between the two germline ends. The CDR3 contains 14 residues. The CDR3 DNA reads TGTGCCAGCAGTAGGAGCCAGAATAACTATGGCTACACCTTC. Its translation is CASSRSQNNYGYTF.

The CDR3 DNA sequence: TGTGCCAGTAGTGCACCTGGGGGGGGCAATGAAAAACTGTTTTTT. Its translation: CASSAPGGGNEKLFF. The chain joins TRBV19 to TRBJ1-4; D perhaps matches TRBD1 (6 bases). CDR1 is LNHDA and CDR2 is SQIVND in the germline V gene (reference sequence). The CDR3 is 15 residues long. V lost 5 bases and J 5 bases, leaving 15 bases between the germline ends.

The chain is built from TRBV12-2 and TRBJ1-4; TRBD1, the D gene given by the table, was not confirmed from the DNA. TRBV12-2 is a listed pseudogene. There are 19 residues in the CDR3. The CDR3 sequence is CATRLKSRGRSSTNEKLFF. The CDR3 nucleotides read TGTGCAACCCGCTTAAAATCTAGGGGGCGAAGTTCAACTAATGAAAAACTGTTTTTT.

V usage is TRBV6-1 and J usage is TRBJ1-2; a possible D gene is TRBD1 (6 bases). The CDR3 runs to 11 residues. Germline CDR1 and CDR2: MNHNS and SASEGT. The V end lost 5 bases, the J end lost 8 bases, and 9 bases lay between the germline ends. CDR3 protein: CASSRDRGYTF. CDR3 bases: TGTGCCAGCAGTAGAGACAGGGGCTACACCTTC.

The sample holds a few counts of this clone. The chain carries TRBV7-2 and TRBJ2-7, with D hard to call. The length of the CDR3 is 13 residues. V lost 0 bases and J 7 bases, leaving 10 bases between the germline ends. The germline V gene has CDR1 SGHTA and CDR2 FQGNSA. For the CDR3, the DNA is TGTGCCAGCAGCTTAGCTTGGAGTTCGGAGCAGTACTTC. Amino acids: CASSLAWSSEQYF. Supplemented by reference TRBV7-2 and TRBJ2-7, the full variable domain reads GAGVSQSPSNKVTEKGKDVELRCDPISGHTALYWYRQSLGQGLEFLIYFQGNSAPDKSGLPSDRFSAERTGGSVSTLTIQRTQQEDSAVYLCASSLAWSSEQYFGPGTRLTVT.

This clone came up once. This sequence joins TRBV2 and TRBJ2-1, with 10 bases aligning to TRBD2. CDR3 size: 17 residues. From germline, CDR1 is SNHLY and CDR2 FYNNEI. V lost 6 bases to trimming and J lost 4 bases; unmatched junction nucleotides: 12. The CDR3 spells CASRARSGTSVYNEQFF. The CDR3 nucleotides read TGTGCCAGCAGGGCTAGATCCGGGACTAGCGTATACAATGAGCAGTTCTTC. Together with reference TRBV2 and TRBJ2-1, the CDR3 gives the full variable domain: EPEVTQTPSHQVTQMGQEVILRCVPISNHLYFYWYRQILGQKVEFLVSFYNNEISEKSEIFDDQFSVERPDGSNFTLKIRSTKLEDSAMYFCASRARSGTSVYNEQFFGPGTRLTVL.

V and J are TRBV11-2 and TRBJ2-7; D might be TRBD2 (6 bases). Between the trimmed V and J ends, which lost 7 bases and 4 bases, there was a span of 20 bases. Germline CDR1 reads SGHAT; CDR2 reads FQNNGV. This CDR3 spans 15 amino acids. In DNA form, the CDR3 reads TGTGCCAGCACCTCCCCCGCCGGGGGAGAGTACGAGCAGTACTTC. This encodes CASTSPAGGEYEQYF.

This clone has just one count. The V call is TRBV7-3, the J call TRBJ2-5; no reliable D call. Germline loops: CDR1 SGHTA, CDR2 FQGTGA. V shed 5 bases and J shed 4 bases, with 11 bases lying between them. The CDR3 totals 13 residues. In DNA, the CDR3 is TGTGCCAGCAGCCCCTCCGAGTCAGAGACCCAGTACTTC. This sequence encodes CASSPSESETQYF. Using reference TRBV7-3 and TRBJ2-5 for the parts outside the CDR3, the full variable domain is GAGVSQTPSNKVTEKGKYVELRCDPISGHTALYWYRQSLGQGPEFLIYFQGTGAADDSGLPNDRFFAVRPEGSVSTLKIQRTERGDSAVYLCASSPSESETQYFGPGTRLLVL.

The gene calls are TRBV5-1 and TRBJ1-6; 8 bases match TRBD1. The germline V gene encodes CDR1 SGHRS and CDR2 YFSETQ. The V segment lost 4 bases and the J segment 10 bases; nucleotides outside the gene matches: 7. The CDR3 consists of 14 residues. CDR3 sequence: CASSRDRPGSPLHF. The CDR3 coding sequence is TGCGCCAGCAGCCGGGACAGGCCGGGCTCACCCCTCCACTTT.

The V gene is TRBV7-9, the J gene TRBJ1-1, with D possibly matching TRBD1 (6 bases). CDR1 is SEHNR and CDR2 is FQNEAQ in the germline V gene (reference sequence). The V gene lost 4 bases and the J gene lost 5 bases, with 14 bases spanning the gap. The CDR3 runs 14 residues. The CDR3 DNA follows: TGTGCCAGCAGCTCAGGGGAGCGATCGACTGAAGCTTTCTTT. Translated: CASSSGERSTEAFF.

The rearrangement uses TRBV4-3 and TRBJ1-2, with unresolved D. V was pared by 0 bases and J by 8 bases, with 16 bases between. Per germline, CDR1 LGHNA and CDR2 YSLEER. CDR3 length: 15 residues. The CDR3 DNA is TGCGCCAGCAGCCAAGATCGAAATGCTCCAGGAGGCTACACCTTC. Translated, it gives CASSQDRNAPGGYTF.

The V call is TRBV19, the J call TRBJ2-3, with 7 positions matching TRBD2. The V gene's germline CDR1 is LNHDA and CDR2 SQIVND (reference sequence). The CDR3 totals 14 residues. V trimming: 2 bases; J trimming: 2 bases; junction bases outside the gene matches: 1. The chain's CDR3 is CASSISGATDTQYF. In nucleotides, the CDR3 is TGTGCCAGTAGTATAAGCGGGGCCACAGATACGCAGTATTTT.

The chain carries TRBV5-5 and TRBJ2-3, with 7 nucleotides matching TRBD2. The length of the CDR3 is 16 residues. Germline lookup yields CDR1 SGHKS and CDR2 YYEKEE (reference sequence). The V gene end was trimmed by 3 bases and the J gene end by 0 bases; junction bases not matched to a gene: 7. CDR3 in DNA: TGTGCCAGCAGCTCGCCCGCTAGCGGAAGCACAGATACGCAGTATTTT. Its translation is CASSSPASGSTDTQYF.

J is TRBJ2-1 and V is TRBV29-1; a weak D match, TRBD2 (6 bases). The CDR3 length is 16 residues. Per germline, CDR1 SQVTM and CDR2 ANQGSEA. V lost 3 bases and J lost 6, with 21 bases in between. Here the CDR3 DNA reads TGCAGCGTTGAGGGACTTTCTCTAGACCGAATCAATGAGCAGTTCTTC. This gives the protein CSVEGLSLDRINEQFF.

The gene calls are TRBV4-1 and TRBJ2-2; TRBD1 matches at 8 bases. Germline V gene lookup returns CDR1 MGHRA and CDR2 YSYEKL. This CDR3 has 16 residues. V was pared by 2 bases and J by 5 bases, with 7 bases of the junction left unmatched. The CDR3 spells CASSQTNRQGTGELFF. The CDR3 bases are TGCGCCAGCAGCCAAACCAACCGACAGGGGACCGGGGAGCTGTTTTTT.

CDR3 loop: CAWSRQGNQPQHF. As DNA, the CDR3 is TGTGCCTGGAGTCGACAGGGCAATCAGCCCCAGCATTTT. The rearrangement uses TRBV30 and TRBJ1-5, with a possible D match to TRBD1 (6 bases). Germline values: CDR1 GTSNPN, CDR2 SVGIG (reference sequence). Between the trimmed V and J ends, which lost 2 bases and 2 bases, there was a span of 7 bases. The CDR3 length is 13 residues.

The chain joins TRBV14 to TRBJ2-2, with D tentatively TRBD1 (5 bases). Trimming stripped 5 bases from V and 3 bases from J, with 19 bases between. The CDR3 sequence is 17 residues long. The germline CDR1 and CDR2 sequences are SGHDN and FVKESK. CDR3: CASSSLSRQIYTGELFF. The CDR3 coding sequence is TGTGCCAGCAGCTCCCTATCGCGACAGATCTACACCGGGGAGCTGTTTTTT.

The CDR3 DNA reads as TGTGCCAGCAGCGTAGCCTTAGAGGGGACACCCCAAGAGACCCAGTACTTC. This gives the protein CASSVALEGTPQETQYF. This rearrangement joins TRBV9 to TRBJ2-5, with D perhaps TRBD1 (6 bases). Germline loops: CDR1 SGDLS, CDR2 YYNGEE. The CDR3 length is 17 residues. V was shortened by 0 bases and J by 1 base, with 16 bases between the two germline ends.

Concerning this clone: Different DNA sequences within this sample yield the same CDR3. The rearrangement uses TRBV28 and TRBJ1-2; weak D call: TRBD1 (6 bases). V was clipped by 2 bases and J by 7 bases, with 8 bases between them. There are 12 residues in the CDR3. The germline V gene has CDR1 MDHEN and CDR2 SYDVKM. DNA of the CDR3: TGTGCCAGCAGTTTAGTAGGGGGTGGCTACACCTTC. This gives the protein CASSLVGGGYTF.

In its sample, this clone was seen once. The rearrangement uses TRBV20-1 and TRBJ2-5; 12 nucleotides align to TRBD2. This CDR3 comprises 15 residues. Germline-derived CDR1 and CDR2 are DFQATT and SNEGSKA (reference sequence). J was trimmed by 4 bases and V by 3 bases; bases with no gene match: 6. The CDR3 region is CSASRLAGVRETQYF. The CDR3 DNA is TGCAGTGCTAGTCGACTAGCGGGAGTTCGAGAGACCCAGTACTTC.

The chain recombines TRBV19 with TRBJ1-5, with 10 bases aligning to TRBD1. CDR1 and CDR2 (germline): LNHDA, SQIVND (reference sequence). This CDR3 spans 15 amino acids. Trimming took 6 bases from V and 6 from J; bases not matched to a gene: 8. CDR3 DNA sequence: TGTGCCAGTAGACCTGACAGGGGGCTGTTTCAGCCCCAGCATTTT. As protein: CASRPDRGLFQPQHF.

V is TRBV14 and J is TRBJ1-3; D unclear. This CDR3 is 15 amino acids long. Germline V CDR1 and CDR2: SGHDN, FVKESK. The germline V and J ends were trimmed by 2 bases and 0 bases, with 8 bases remaining between them. In DNA, the CDR3 is TGTGCCAGCAGCCAATGGGCAGCCTCTGGAAACACCATATATTTT. This translates into CASSQWAASGNTIYF.

The chain employs TRBV24-1 and TRBJ2-1; no firm D call. V was cut by 1 base and J by 10 bases, with 13 bases left in between. The CDR3 extends over 14 amino acids. Germline lookup yields CDR1 KGHDR and CDR2 SFDVKD. CDR3 DNA: TGTGCCACCAGTGATTTTAGGCCTACGGAGGAGCAGTTCTTC. Protein: CATSDFRPTEEQFF.